Following are 24 T cell receptor beta chains from one sample sequenced in a study of shared clonotypes between healthy human individuals. Clones were sequenced by immunoSEQ multiplex PCR, and TCRdb holds only the in-frame ones, with some missing. Here the sample spans 630,000 or so clones, roughly 98% being singletons. Naivety among CD8 cells was defined by CD45RO negativity and positive CCR7 selection, thereby excluding terminally differentiated effector memory CD45RA+ cells. Sequencing was performed on naive CD8+ T cells sorted from blood. These receptors all stem from a man aged 25-45 years in good health.

The chain has TRBV13 and TRBJ2-7, with TRBD2 matching over 14 bases. The V segment lost 5 bases and the J segment 3 bases; nucleotides outside the gene matches: 6. The CDR3 totals 16 residues. Germline V gene lookup returns CDR1 PRHDT and CDR2 FYEKMQ (reference sequence). CDR3 residues: CASSPEGLAGVYEQYF. CDR3 coding DNA: TGTGCCAGCAGCCCCGAGGGACTAGCGGGAGTCTACGAGCAGTACTTC.

This clone was recorded only once. The rearrangement links TRBV27 to TRBJ2-7, with 11 positions matching TRBD2. Germline assignment: CDR1 MNHEY and CDR2 SMNVEV (reference sequence). J lost 3 bases, V lost 6 bases, and 7 bases had no gene match. This CDR3 is built from 15 residues. In DNA form, the CDR3 reads TGTGCCAGCAGCTATACTAGCGGGAGTATCTACGAGCAGTACTTC. It codes for CASSYTSGSIYEQYF.

This clone was detected only once. The gene calls are TRBV7-6 and TRBJ1-1, with a tentative D call TRBD1 (6 bases). In germline, CDR1 is SGHVS, CDR2 FNYEAQ. Trimming stripped 4 bases from V and 5 bases from J, with 17 bases between. The CDR3 is 15 residues long. DNA for the CDR3: TGTGCCAGCAGCTCCAGATTACAGGGATGGACTGAAGCTTTCTTT. This sequence encodes CASSSRLQGWTEAFF.

The chain uses TRBV6-6 and TRBJ2-2, with 7 bases identical to TRBD1. The CDR3 runs 15 residues. Unmatched junction bases numbered 12, after V lost 7 bases and J lost 7 bases. Looked up from germline, CDR1 is MNHNY and CDR2 is SVGAGI (reference sequence). CDR3 sequence (DNA): TGTGCCAGCAACCGACAGGGTCGGGGCGGCGGGGAGCTGTTTTTT. Translation: CASNRQGRGGGELFF.

The rearrangement links TRBV7-9 to TRBJ2-1; 7 nucleotides agree with TRBD2. Germline V gene data show CDR1 as SEHNR and CDR2 as FQNEAQ (reference sequence). This CDR3 is built from 15 residues. J was trimmed by 2 bases and V by 5 bases; bases with no gene match: 6. The CDR3 DNA is TGTGCCAGCAGCCCCGGGGGGTCAGCCTACAATGAGCAGTTCTTC. The encoded protein is CASSPGGSAYNEQFF.

The chain is built from TRBV28 and TRBJ2-3; 11 bases line up with TRBD2. CDR3 length equals 15 residues. The V gene end was trimmed by 2 bases and the J gene end by 3 bases; junction bases not matched to a gene: 1. Looked up from germline, CDR1 is MDHEN and CDR2 is SYDVKM. The CDR3 bases are TGTGCCAGCAGTTTAATAGCGGGAGGGACAGATACGCAGTATTTT. It codes for CASSLIAGGTDTQYF.

The chain combines TRBV7-2 with TRBJ2-1; 14 positions match TRBD2. The ends lost 1 base at V and 10 bases at J; junction bases unmatched: 3. Germline CDR1 and CDR2: SGHTA and FQGNSA. The CDR3 totals 15 residues. CDR3 DNA sequence: TGTGCCAGCAGCTTAGTGGGACTAGCGGGAGAGGAGCAGTTCTTC. Translating it yields CASSLVGLAGEEQFF.

The V call is TRBV7-9, the J call TRBJ2-1; possible D gene TRBD2, 6 bases. CDR1 and CDR2 from the germline V gene are SEHNR and FQNEAQ (reference sequence). Trimming left V 4 bases short and J 2 bases short, with 12 bases between. The CDR3 extends over 15 amino acids. CDR3 region: CASSSQGGAYNEQFF. The CDR3 DNA reads as TGTGCCAGCAGCTCCCAAGGCGGGGCCTACAATGAGCAGTTCTTC. The variable domain in full, with the rest retrieved from reference TRBV7-9 and TRBJ2-1, is DTGVSQNPRHKITKRGQNVTFRCDPISEHNRLYWYRQTLGQGPEFLTYFQNEAQLEKSRLLSDRFSAERPKGSFSTLEIQRTEQGDSAMYLCASSSQGGAYNEQFFGPGTRLTVL.

The V and J genes are TRBV4-1 and TRBJ1-1; D is possibly TRBD1 (5 bases). The CDR3 has 15 amino acids. V was pared by 3 bases and J by 3 bases, with 14 bases between. Germline V gene lookup returns CDR1 MGHRA and CDR2 YSYEKL. The CDR3 region is CASSQTLRGDTEAFF. CDR3 nucleotides: TGCGCCAGCAGCCAGACATTAAGGGGTGACACTGAAGCTTTCTTT.

The chain uses TRBV6-1 and TRBJ2-3; D not certain. Per the germline V gene, CDR1 is MNHNS and CDR2 is SASEGT. V lost 11 bases and J 1 base, leaving 16 bases between the germline ends. This CDR3 comprises 14 residues. DNA of the CDR3: TGTGCCGGTGCGGAAGGTCAAGGCACAGATACGCAGTATTTT. As protein: CAGAEGQGTDTQYF.

The rearrangement uses TRBV30 and TRBJ2-1, with 7 bases aligning to TRBD2. The germline V gene encodes CDR1 GTSNPN and CDR2 SVGIG (reference sequence). There are 13 residues in the CDR3. The V and J ends lost 4 bases and 9 bases, in that order; junction bases with no gene match: 9. CDR3 region: CAWNIGAGVEQFF. DNA for the CDR3: TGTGCCTGGAATATAGGGGCGGGGGTTGAGCAGTTCTTC.

V is TRBV6-1 and J is TRBJ1-2; D is uncertain. Germline-derived CDR1 and CDR2 are MNHNS and SASEGT. V gave up 3 bases and J gave up 4 bases, with 15 bases separating them. This CDR3 spans 15 amino acids. The CDR3 coding sequence is TGTGCCAGCAGTGACGGGTTCTTGGTCAGCTATGGCTACACCTTC. Translation: CASSDGFLVSYGYTF.

The chain recombines TRBV5-4 with TRBJ2-2; a possible D gene is TRBD2 (5 bases). The V end lost 0 bases, the J end lost 7 bases, and 7 bases lay between the germline ends. This CDR3 has 13 amino acids. The germline CDR1 and CDR2 sequences are SGHNT and YYREEE (reference sequence). CDR3 region: CASSLAGIGELFF. CDR3 coding DNA: TGTGCCAGCAGCTTGGCCGGGATCGGGGAGCTGTTTTTT.

The rearrangement joins TRBV27 to TRBJ1-2, with 11 positions matching TRBD1. The V and J ends lost 6 bases and 5 bases, in that order; junction bases with no gene match: 8. The CDR3 has 15 residues. Germline V gene lookup returns CDR1 MNHEY and CDR2 SMNVEV (reference sequence). CDR3: CASRDMGQGVYGYTF. CDR3 bases: TGTGCCAGCAGAGATATGGGACAGGGGGTTTATGGCTACACCTTC.

The sample holds a few counts of this clone. V and J are TRBV5-1 and TRBJ1-1; D not resolved. The germline V gene encodes CDR1 SGHRS and CDR2 YFSETQ. This CDR3 is built from 14 residues. The ends were cut back, 7 bases at V and 1 base at J, with 14 bases in the middle. In DNA form, the CDR3 reads TGCGCCAGCTGCGAGGGCTTCGGGAACACTGAAGCTTTCTTT. Translation: CASCEGFGNTEAFF.

This chain links TRBV28 with TRBJ2-5; possible D gene TRBD2, 5 bases. The ends were cut back, 7 bases at V and 2 bases at J, with 17 bases in the middle. There are 15 residues in the CDR3. Germline values: CDR1 MDHEN, CDR2 SYDVKM. CDR3 sequence: CASTLSPGGQETQYF. The CDR3 region has the DNA TGTGCCAGCACCCTCTCCCCCGGCGGGCAAGAGACCCAGTACTTC.

The CDR3 DNA sequence: TGTGCCAGCAGTTTATCTAGACTCTACAATGAGCAGTTCTTC. Translating gives CASSLSRLYNEQFF. The chain uses TRBV27 and TRBJ2-1; no clear D. In germline, CDR1 is MNHEY, CDR2 SMNVEV (reference sequence). The V and J ends lost 0 bases and 3 bases respectively, with 6 bases between them. The CDR3 extends over 14 amino acids.

This rearrangement joins TRBV29-1 to TRBJ2-2; D unresolved. The V gene's germline CDR1 is SQVTM and CDR2 ANQGSEA. V shed 4 bases and J shed 7 bases, with 10 bases lying between them. This CDR3 has 12 amino acids. The CDR3, as DNA: TGCAGCGTTGGGTGGGGTTACGGGGAGCTGTTTTTT. Protein: CSVGWGYGELFF.

The V and J genes are TRBV15 and TRBJ2-1; 8 positions agree with TRBD2. Germline values: CDR1 LNHNV, CDR2 YYDKDF (reference sequence). Losses at the gene ends were 2 bases for V and 6 bases for J; bases not matched to a gene: 6. There are 15 residues in the CDR3. CDR3 in amino acids: CATSRPGLVVNEQFF. The CDR3 DNA is TGTGCCACCAGCAGACCGGGACTAGTGGTCAATGAGCAGTTCTTC.

This chain connects TRBV14 to TRBJ1-5, with D unresolved. The CDR3 has 16 amino acids. Trimming took off 2 bases at V and 3 bases at J, with 14 bases between the two ends. CDR1 and CDR2 from the germline V gene are SGHDN and FVKESK. The chain's CDR3 is CASSQTDSSPNQPQHF. The CDR3 region has the DNA TGTGCCAGCAGCCAAACTGACTCCAGCCCCAATCAGCCCCAGCATTTT.

V usage is TRBV27 and J usage is TRBJ1-5; D is unclear. Germline values: CDR1 MNHEY, CDR2 SMNVEV (reference sequence). V was cut by 2 bases and J by 1 base, with 9 bases left in between. The CDR3 extends over 15 amino acids. For the CDR3, the DNA is TGTGCCAGCAGTTTAAAGGACCCGAGCAATCAGCCCCAGCATTTT. This gives the protein CASSLKDPSNQPQHF.

The rearrangement joins TRBV2 to TRBJ2-7, with a tentative D call TRBD2 (5 bases). The CDR3 has 15 residues. V was clipped by 3 bases and J by 0 bases, with 12 bases between them. Germline loops: CDR1 SNHLY, CDR2 FYNNEI. The CDR3 here is CASSDSARSSYEQYF. For the CDR3, the DNA is TGTGCCAGCAGTGATAGCGCGAGGAGCTCCTACGAGCAGTACTTC.

The gene calls are TRBV7-2 and TRBJ2-1; maybe TRBD2 (5 bases). This CDR3 has 16 amino acids. The germline V gene encodes CDR1 SGHTA and CDR2 FQGNSA. The germline V and J ends were trimmed by 1 base and 0 bases, with 10 bases remaining between them. As DNA, the CDR3 is TGTGCCAGCAGCTTAGACGCGGGTCCCTCCTACAATGAGCAGTTCTTC. The encoded protein is CASSLDAGPSYNEQFF.

This clone was counted a single time. The V and J genes are TRBV11-2 and TRBJ2-1; D ambiguous. Germline V CDR1 and CDR2: SGHAT, FQNNGV. Trimming stripped 0 bases from V and 6 bases from J, with 12 bases between. This CDR3 has 15 amino acids. This CDR3 reads CASSLDLMSGNEQFF. CDR3 in DNA: TGTGCCAGCAGCTTAGATCTTATGAGTGGCAATGAGCAGTTCTTC.